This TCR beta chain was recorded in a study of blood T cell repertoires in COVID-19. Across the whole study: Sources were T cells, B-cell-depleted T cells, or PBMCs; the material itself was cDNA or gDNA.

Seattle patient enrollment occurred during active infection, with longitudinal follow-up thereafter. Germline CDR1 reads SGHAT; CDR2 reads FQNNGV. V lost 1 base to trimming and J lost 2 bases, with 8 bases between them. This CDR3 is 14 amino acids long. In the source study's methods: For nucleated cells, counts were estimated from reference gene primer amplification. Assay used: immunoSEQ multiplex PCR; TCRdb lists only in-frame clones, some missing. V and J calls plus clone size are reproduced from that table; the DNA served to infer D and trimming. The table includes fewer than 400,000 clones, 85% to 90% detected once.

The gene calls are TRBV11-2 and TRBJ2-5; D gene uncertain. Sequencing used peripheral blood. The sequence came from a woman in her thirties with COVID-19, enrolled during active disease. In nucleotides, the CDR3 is TGTGCCAGCAGCTTAGGTTCCAGACAAGAGACCCAGTACTTC. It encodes CASSLGSRQETQYF.